These 32 T cell receptor beta chains were sequenced from one sample in a study of OX40 agonist ivuxolimab in advanced cancers. Repertoires were generated with immunoSEQ multiplex PCR, while TCRdb's copy carries only in-frame clones and drops some. The sample includes about 66,000 clones, 86% seen only once; the top ten take around 8.2%. This specimen was CD4+ or CD8+ T cells sorted from blood, taken in a trial of the OX40 agonist ivuxolimab. These receptors came from an adult with an advanced solid tumor such as melanoma, head and neck, liver or kidney cancer.

The V gene is TRBV19, the J gene TRBJ2-1; 9 bases align to TRBD2. Germline V gene lookup returns CDR1 LNHDA and CDR2 SQIVND (reference sequence). V was pared by 5 bases and J by 10 bases, with 6 bases of the junction left unmatched. CDR3 length: 13 residues. The CDR3 reads CASSGASGGEQFF. DNA of the CDR3: TGTGCCAGTAGTGGTGCGAGCGGGGGGGAGCAGTTCTTC.

This chain uses TRBV7-8 with TRBJ1-3; 8 bases align to TRBD1. V trimming: 0 bases; J trimming: 7 bases; junction bases outside the gene matches: 14. CDR1 is SGHVS, CDR2 FQNEAQ, per germline. The CDR3 is 18 residues long. The CDR3 region is CASSLAPGQGSFGNTIYF. The DNA of the CDR3 is TGTGCCAGCAGCTTAGCGCCCGGACAGGGCTCTTTTGGGAACACCATATATTTT.

The CDR3 nucleotides read TGTGCCAGCACCGGAGGTTCCCGAGATCAGCCCCAGCATTTT. This translates into CASTGGSRDQPQHF. The chain couples TRBV2 to TRBJ1-5; D gene unclear. Germline loops: CDR1 SNHLY, CDR2 FYNNEI. The CDR3 is made up of 14 amino acids. V dropped 7 bases and J dropped 5 bases, with 15 bases sitting between them.

The chain combines TRBV11-3 with TRBJ1-1, with D perhaps matching TRBD1 (5 bases). Germline V gene sequence: CDR1 SGHNT, CDR2 YENEEA. Trimming pared 0 bases from V and 2 bases from J, leaving 10 bases between. CDR3 size: 15 residues. CDR3 DNA sequence: TGTGCCAGCAGCTTAGACCCGACAGATAACACTGAAGCTTTCTTT. Its protein product is CASSLDPTDNTEAFF.

In this sample, this clone turned up once. This sequence joins TRBV7-3 and TRBJ1-1; D unresolved. V shed 3 bases and J shed 7 bases, with 12 bases lying between them. There are 13 residues in the CDR3. Germline V gene sequence: CDR1 SGHTA, CDR2 FQGTGA. The CDR3 sequence: CASSFGAKGEAFF. Here the CDR3 DNA reads TGTGCCAGCAGCTTTGGTGCCAAGGGTGAAGCTTTCTTT.

The rearrangement joins TRBV28 to TRBJ2-3; D gene ambiguous. Trimming took off 7 bases at V and 0 bases at J, with 8 bases between the two ends. Germline CDR1 reads MDHEN; CDR2 reads SYDVKM. The CDR3 spans 13 residues. The CDR3 reads CASITSSTDTQYF. The CDR3 nucleotides read TGTGCCAGCATCACCAGTAGCACAGATACGCAGTATTTT.

V gene TRBV9 combines with J gene TRBJ1-3; the D is unclear. Trimming left V 0 bases short and J 2 bases short, with 9 bases between. The CDR3 is made up of 15 amino acids. Per the germline V gene, CDR1 is SGDLS and CDR2 is YYNGEE. The CDR3 is CASSVDGRAGNTIYF. As DNA, the CDR3 is TGTGCCAGCAGCGTAGATGGTAGGGCTGGAAACACCATATATTTT.

V and J are TRBV7-2 and TRBJ2-2; D ambiguous. Germline V gene lookup returns CDR1 SGHTA and CDR2 FQGNSA. The CDR3 covers 16 residues. V lost 5 bases and J 2 bases, leaving 15 bases between the germline ends. The CDR3 sequence is CASSHAGLGNTGELFF. The CDR3 DNA sequence: TGTGCCAGCAGCCATGCCGGATTGGGAAACACCGGGGAGCTGTTTTTT.

On this clone itself: Its ends do not fully match the called genes, so a read error is possible. This chain uses TRBV7-9 with TRBJ2-3, with D perhaps TRBD2 (6 bases). This CDR3 comprises 13 residues. Per the germline V gene, CDR1 is SEHNR and CDR2 is FQNEAQ (reference sequence). The CDR3 region is CASSLAREDAQYF. The CDR3 DNA sequence: TGTGCCAGCAGTTTAGCCAGGGAGGACGCGCAGTATTTT. The full variable domain, rest sourced from reference TRBV7-9 and TRBJ2-3, is DTGVSQNPRHKITKRGQNVTFRCDPISEHNRLYWYRQTLGQGPEFLTYFQNEAQLEKSRLLSDRFSAERPKGSFSTLEIQRTEQGDSAMYLCASSLAREDAQYFGPGTRLTVL.

This chain connects TRBV6-6 to TRBJ1-1, with D hard to call. The V end was cut by 7 bases, the J end by 5 bases, with 17 bases between. The CDR3 has 14 amino acids. Germline lookup yields CDR1 MNHNY and CDR2 SVGAGI (reference sequence). The CDR3 region is CASKPYGDMTEAFF. For the CDR3, the DNA is TGTGCCAGCAAACCCTACGGAGATATGACTGAAGCTTTCTTT.

The gene calls are TRBV11-2 and TRBJ1-2, with D perhaps TRBD1 (6 bases). This CDR3 is built from 14 residues. Trimming took off 5 bases at V and 3 bases at J, with 13 bases between the two ends. Germline V lookup: CDR1 SGHAT, CDR2 FQNNGV. The CDR3, as DNA: TGTGCCAGCAGCCAGGGGCTCACCTACTATGGCTACACCTTC. The encoded protein is CASSQGLTYYGYTF.

This chain connects TRBV7-2 to TRBJ1-2, with 7 bases that match TRBD1. V shed 6 bases and J 5 bases; nucleotides not matched to a gene: 9. Looked up from germline, CDR1 is SGHTA and CDR2 is FQGNSA. The CDR3 spans 14 residues. CDR3 amino acids: CASSSTGTEYGYTF. The CDR3 DNA sequence: TGTGCCAGCAGTTCGACCGGGACAGAGTATGGCTACACCTTC.

The rearrangement links TRBV19 to TRBJ2-5, with D possibly being TRBD1 (5 bases). The V end lost 3 bases, the J end lost 5 bases, and 16 bases lay between the germline ends. This CDR3 is built from 15 residues. CDR1 is LNHDA, CDR2 SQIVND, per germline (reference sequence). The CDR3 loop reads CASSIGAGRRETQYF. In DNA form, the CDR3 reads TGTGCCAGTAGTATCGGTGCAGGGCGAAGGGAGACCCAGTACTTC. Together with reference TRBV19 and TRBJ2-5, the CDR3 gives the full variable domain: DGGITQSPKYLFRKEGQNVTLSCEQNLNHDAMYWYRQDPGQGLRLIYYSQIVNDFQKGDIAEGYSVSREKKESFPLTVTSAQKNPTAFYLCASSIGAGRRETQYFGPGTRLLVL.

CDR3 sequence (DNA): TGTGCCAGCTCACAGTCCCGGGACAGTTCCGAGCAGTACTTC. Its protein product is CASSQSRDSSEQYF. The rearrangement uses TRBV18 and TRBJ2-7; 7 bases map to TRBD1. This CDR3 has 14 residues. From germline, CDR1 is KGHSH and CDR2 LQKENI. Germline trimming cut 4 bases from V and 6 bases from J; bases unmatched to any gene: 9.

This rearrangement joins TRBV6-5 to TRBJ1-2; possible D gene TRBD1, 6 bases. From germline, CDR1 is MNHEY and CDR2 SVGAGI. CDR3 length equals 15 residues. Trimming stripped 6 bases from V and 8 bases from J, with 22 bases between. The CDR3, as DNA: TGTGCCAGCAGCCAAGAGTCCAGGGGACATGGGGGCTACACCTTC. Translated: CASSQESRGHGGYTF.

The chain links TRBV18 to TRBJ2-3, with a tentative D call TRBD2 (5 bases). Trimming stripped 0 bases from V and 1 base from J, with 5 bases between. CDR3 size: 14 residues. The germline V gene has CDR1 KGHSH and CDR2 LQKENI. The CDR3 loop is CASSPPSGTDTQYF. The CDR3 DNA sequence: TGTGCCAGCTCACCACCTAGCGGCACAGATACGCAGTATTTT.

This clone was counted between two and nine times. The rearrangement uses TRBV7-2 and TRBJ2-3, with TRBD1 as a possible D gene (5 bases). CDR1 and CDR2 from the germline V gene are SGHTA and FQGNSA. The CDR3 has 14 amino acids. Trimming took off 4 bases at V and 5 bases at J, with 13 bases between the two ends. CDR3 DNA sequence: TGTGCCAGCAGCTCCTCAGGGTTCAAAGATACGCAGTATTTT. Translation: CASSSSGFKDTQYF.

This clone was observed once. The V and J genes are TRBV20-1 and TRBJ2-5, with 7 bases fitting TRBD1. Per germline, CDR1 DFQATT and CDR2 SNEGSKA (reference sequence). The CDR3 contains 11 residues. The V segment lost 7 bases and the J segment 7 bases; nucleotides outside the gene matches: 6. CDR3 region: CSVGTAGTQYF. CDR3 sequence (DNA): TGCAGTGTTGGGACAGCAGGGACCCAGTACTTC.

The chain combines TRBV5-4 with TRBJ2-3; D is perhaps TRBD1 or TRBD2 (6 bases each). CDR1 SGHNT and CDR2 YYREEE come from the germline V gene (reference sequence). The CDR3 consists of 14 residues. V lost 4 bases and J lost 6, with 15 bases in between. CDR3 DNA sequence: TGTGCCAGCAGCCCTCAAGTCGGGGGCGATACGCAGTATTTT. Protein product: CASSPQVGGDTQYF. The full variable domain, completed using reference TRBV5-4 and TRBJ2-3, is ETGVTQSPTHLIKTRGQQVTLRCSSQSGHNTVSWYQQALGQGPQFIFQYYREEENGRGNFPPRFSGLQFPNYSSELNVNALELDDSALYLCASSPQVGGDTQYFGPGTRLTVL.

The chain combines TRBV7-2 with TRBJ2-1, with D possibly TRBD2 on 5 matching bases. Germline V lookup: CDR1 SGHTA, CDR2 FQGNSA. Between the trimmed V and J ends, which lost 0 bases and 12 bases, there was a span of 9 bases. The CDR3 length is 12 residues. This CDR3 is CASSLAPEGQFF. The CDR3 region has the DNA TGTGCCAGCAGCTTAGCACCCGAGGGGCAGTTCTTC. Based on the CDR3 plus reference TRBV7-2 and TRBJ2-1, the full variable domain is GAGVSQSPSNKVTEKGKDVELRCDPISGHTALYWYRQSLGQGLEFLIYFQGNSAPDKSGLPSDRFSAERTGGSVSTLTIQRTQQEDSAVYLCASSLAPEGQFFGPGTRLTVL.

The chain is built from TRBV6-6 and TRBJ1-1; the D gene is possibly TRBD1 (5 bases). The CDR3 has 12 amino acids. The germline V gene encodes CDR1 MNHNY and CDR2 SVGAGI (reference sequence). Trimming pared 2 bases from V and 8 bases from J, leaving 9 bases between. The DNA of the CDR3 is TGTGCCAGCAGTTACGGGACGGGCGAAGCTTTCTTT. Translation: CASSYGTGEAFF.

The chain uses TRBV18 and TRBJ2-2; D is tentatively TRBD1 or TRBD2 (5 bases each). V lost 5 bases and J lost 7, with 14 bases in between. The CDR3 has 14 amino acids. CDR1 and CDR2 from the germline V gene are KGHSH and LQKENI. DNA of the CDR3: TGTGCCAGCTCATCTGATGGGGGTTACGGGGAGCTGTTTTTT. This sequence encodes CASSSDGGYGELFF.

This clone was observed a few times. The V call is TRBV27, the J call TRBJ1-4; D might be TRBD1 (5 bases). Germline CDR1 reads MNHEY; CDR2 reads SMNVEV (reference sequence). This CDR3 spans 19 amino acids. With 5 bases removed from V and 0 bases from J, the gap between germline ends came to 22 bases. The CDR3 sequence is CASSPTRGRVPSTNEKLFF. CDR3 nucleotides: TGTGCCAGCAGTCCCACTCGTGGCAGGGTACCCTCAACTAATGAAAAACTGTTTTTT.

This chain joins TRBV14 and TRBJ1-2; D is uncertain. Germline loops: CDR1 SGHDN, CDR2 FVKESK. The V and J ends lost 8 bases and 4 bases respectively, with 17 bases between them. The CDR3 length is 14 residues. CDR3 loop: CASSQTGAVYGYTF. CDR3 DNA sequence: TGTGCCAGCTCCCAGACGGGAGCGGTCTATGGCTACACCTTC. The full variable domain, rest sourced from reference TRBV14 and TRBJ1-2, is EAGVTQFPSHSVIEKGQTVTLRCDPISGHDNLYWYRRVMGKEIKFLLHFVKESKQDESGMPNNRFLAERTGGTYSTLKVQPAELEDSGVYFCASSQTGAVYGYTFGSGTRLTVV.

The chain combines TRBV28 with TRBJ2-7, with 7 bases fitting TRBD1. Trimming took 6 bases from V and 5 from J; bases not matched to a gene: 13. Looked up from germline, CDR1 is MDHEN and CDR2 is SYDVKM. CDR3 length: 15 residues. The CDR3 bases are TGTGCCAGCAGGTCCGGGACAGACACCAACCACGAGCAGTACTTC. Encoded protein: CASRSGTDTNHEQYF.

The V and J genes are TRBV7-2 and TRBJ2-2; the match to TRBD2 covers 11 bases. Trimming removed 2 bases from V and 6 bases from J; junction bases left unmatched: 8. The CDR3 is 17 amino acids. Looked up from germline, CDR1 is SGHTA and CDR2 is FQGNSA. CDR3 region: CASSLSVTGLAAGELFF. CDR3 DNA: TGTGCCAGCAGCTTAAGTGTGACGGGACTAGCGGCCGGGGAGCTGTTTTTT.

The rearrangement links TRBV18 to TRBJ2-7; TRBD1 matches 8 bases. Germline CDR1 and CDR2: KGHSH and LQKENI. The CDR3 runs to 14 residues. V shed 3 bases, J shed 3 bases, and the junction held 4 bases outside the gene matches. The CDR3 region is CASSPPTGVYEQYF. Written as DNA, the CDR3 is TGTGCCAGCTCACCGCCGACAGGGGTCTACGAGCAGTACTTC.

The chain has TRBV19 and TRBJ1-2, with TRBD1 as a possible D gene (5 bases). Per the germline V gene, CDR1 is LNHDA and CDR2 is SQIVND (reference sequence). V shed 5 bases and J shed 8 bases, with 18 bases lying between them. The CDR3 runs to 14 residues. The CDR3 nucleotides are TGTGCCAGTAGTGAAGGGACCTCCTACAGGGGCTACACCTTC. It encodes CASSEGTSYRGYTF.

The V gene is TRBV19, the J gene TRBJ1-1; 8 positions agree with TRBD1. Germline-derived CDR1 and CDR2 are LNHDA and SQIVND (reference sequence). The CDR3 is made up of 13 amino acids. Trimming removed 5 bases from V and 10 bases from J; junction bases left unmatched: 9. The CDR3 loop is CASSDRQGRVAFF. Written as DNA, the CDR3 is TGTGCCAGTAGTGACCGACAGGGGAGGGTAGCTTTCTTT.

This clone has just one count. V and J are TRBV19 and TRBJ1-1, with TRBD1 matching over 7 bases. Germline trimming cut 6 bases from V and 2 bases from J; bases unmatched to any gene: 6. Germline values: CDR1 LNHDA, CDR2 SQIVND (reference sequence). This CDR3 is 14 amino acids long. In nucleotides, the CDR3 is TGTGCCAGTAGCTTGTACAGGGGAAACACTGAAGCTTTCTTT. This sequence encodes CASSLYRGNTEAFF. The full variable domain, with the rest looked up from reference TRBV19 and TRBJ1-1, is DGGITQSPKYLFRKEGQNVTLSCEQNLNHDAMYWYRQDPGQGLRLIYYSQIVNDFQKGDIAEGYSVSREKKESFPLTVTSAQKNPTAFYLCASSLYRGNTEAFFGQGTRLTVV.

The V call is TRBV5-4, the J call TRBJ2-3, with 12 bases fitting TRBD2. There are 15 residues in the CDR3. The V gene end was trimmed by 5 bases and the J gene end by 0 bases; junction bases not matched to a gene: 1. Germline-derived CDR1 and CDR2 are SGHNT and YYREEE (reference sequence). DNA for the CDR3: TGTGCCAGCAGACTAGCGGGGGGAAGCACAGATACGCAGTATTTT. Encoded protein: CASRLAGGSTDTQYF.

The rearrangement joins TRBV7-2 to TRBJ2-2; D might be TRBD1 (6 bases). The CDR3 is 15 amino acids. Per germline, CDR1 SGHTA and CDR2 FQGNSA. Trimming removed 7 bases at V and 7 bases at J, with 19 bases between. The CDR3 DNA sequence: TGTGCCAGCACCCCGGCCAGGGGAAGGGGCGGGGAGCTGTTTTTT. Its protein is CASTPARGRGGELFF.